The rows below give T cell receptor beta chains drawn from one sample of a study of T cells in Graves' hyperthyroidism and ophthalmopathy. One entry per CDR3 protein, called by TCRdb with MiXCR from the multiplex PCR reads. The sample carries roughly 290,000 distinct CDR3 sequences, roughly 13% recorded once. Sequenced input: blood. All receptors come from a woman in her twenties or thirties with Graves' hyperthyroidism that later progressed to Graves' ophthalmopathy. Both conserved end residues are part of each CDR3. A D gene is named only where the DNA matches it firmly. Expanded clones get a size class; other rows say once, few or many, or leave the size out.

CASSPYKSSYNEQFF TGTGCCAGCAGCCCCTATAAGAGCTCCTACAATGAGCAGTTCTTC TRBV3-2 many NA TRBJ2-1
CASSSRTGGDYGYTF TGCGCCAGCAGCTCTCGGACAGGGGGCGACTATGGCTACACCTTC TRBV4-1 NA TRBD1 TRBJ1-2
CSGSLQAYNEQFF TGCAGCGGTTCACTCCAGGCCTACAATGAGCAGTTCTTC TRBV29-1 few NA TRBJ2-1
CASRRGTLSTDTQYF TGTGCCAGCAGACGCGGGACTCTAAGCACAGATACGCAGTATTTT TRBV7-3 many NA TRBJ2-3
CASSRSGTSGIESGTQYF TGTGCCAGCAGCCGATCCGGGACTAGCGGAATAGAGTCGGGTACGCAGTATTTT TRBV12-3/TRBV12-4 many TRBD2 TRBJ2-3
CASSDDLNTDTQYF TGTGCCAGCAGTGATGATCTTAACACAGATACGCAGTATTTT TRBV6-1 many NA TRBJ2-3
CASTGTGRTEAFF TGTGCCAGCACCGGGACAGGGAGGACTGAAGCTTTCTTT TRBV28 many TRBD1 TRBJ1-1
CASSHDANTGELFF TGTGCCAGCAGCCACGACGCGAACACCGGGGAGCTGTTTTTT TRBV7-6 few NA TRBJ2-2
CASSSTPVYEQYF TGTGCCAGCAGTTCCACTCCGGTATACGAGCAGTACTTC TRBV27 many NA TRBJ2-7
CASSPSGQAKNIQYF TGTGCCAGCAGCCCTTCAGGACAGGCCAAAAACATTCAGTACTTC TRBV6-1 many NA TRBJ2-4
CASTASRTSPTQYF TGTGCCAGCACTGCATCTAGGACTAGCCCGACCCAGTACTTC TRBV6-1 NA TRBD2 TRBJ2-5
CASSSGNALRSTDTQYF TGTGCCAGTAGTAGCGGGAATGCCCTCCGCAGCACAGATACGCAGTATTTT TRBV19 NA NA TRBJ2-3
CASSLRTSGNTEQYF TGTGCCAGCAGCCTTCGGACTAGCGGGAACACCGAGCAGTACTTC TRBV5-4 NA TRBD2 TRBJ2-7
CASSRTAGTEKLFF TGTGCCAGCAGCCGCACGGCAGGTACCGAAAAACTGTTTTTT TRBV7-8 many NA TRBJ1-4
CASSTSGSYNEQFF TGTGCCAGCAGCACTAGCGGCTCCTACAATGAGCAGTTCTTC TRBV9 few TRBD2 TRBJ2-1
CASSGGQGGPANYGYTF TGTGCCAGCAGTGGGGGACAGGGAGGACCCGCTAACTATGGCTACACCTTC TRBV28 few TRBD1 TRBJ1-2
CASRQYNSPLHF TGTGCCAGCAGGCAATATAATTCACCCCTCCACTTT TRBV6-1 many NA TRBJ1-6
CASSSLAGPGGNEQFF TGTGCCAGCAGCTCTTTAGCGGGCCCCGGGGGAAATGAGCAGTTCTTC TRBV3-1 many TRBD2 TRBJ2-1
CASKVHGGNNQPQHF TGTGCCAGCAAGGTCCACGGGGGTAACAACCAGCCCCAGCATTTT TRBV2 NA NA TRBJ1-5
CATLLPTEAFF TGTGCCACCCTCTTGCCCACTGAAGCTTTCTTT TRBV6-2/TRBV6-3 NA NA TRBJ1-1
CASSLGTSGQETQYF TGTGCCAGCAGTCTAGGGACTAGCGGCCAAGAGACCCAGTACTTC TRBV6-1 many TRBD2 TRBJ2-5
CASSLSIRREGSGANVPTF TGTGCCAGCAGTTTATCGATTAGGCGGGAGGGCTCTGGGGCCAACGTCCCGACTTTC TRBV27 NA TRBD2 TRBJ2-6
CAAGNRGYGYTF TGTGCCGCCGGGAACAGGGGCTATGGCTACACCTTC TRBV30 NA TRBD1 TRBJ1-2
CASSSGTSTFDEQFF TGTGCCAGCAGCTCCGGGACTAGCACATTCGATGAGCAGTTCTTC TRBV11-2 many TRBD2 TRBJ2-1
CSATSGRAFIEQFF TGCAGTGCTACTAGCGGGAGGGCCTTCATTGAGCAGTTCTTC TRBV20-1 many TRBD2 TRBJ2-1
CASSMSGHLGALHF TGTGCCAGTAGTATGTCCGGACATCTAGGAGCCCTCCACTTT TRBV19 NA NA TRBJ1-6
CASSRGGLGLTEAFF TGTGCCAGCTCCAGGGGGGGGCTTGGCCTGACTGAAGCTTTCTTT TRBV28 many TRBD1 TRBJ1-1
CASRADRVGNQPQHF TGTGCCAGCAGGGCGGACAGGGTTGGTAATCAGCCCCAGCATTTT TRBV2 NA TRBD1 TRBJ1-5
CASSSPLKMSTDTQYF TGTGCCAGCAGCTCCCCACTCAAGATGAGCACAGATACGCAGTATTTT TRBV7-2 many NA TRBJ2-3
CASSPLGLGGNEQFF TGCGCCAGCAGCCCTCTTGGACTAGGCGGAAATGAGCAGTTCTTC TRBV4-1 many TRBD2 TRBJ2-1
CAISRLSTDTQYF TGTGCCATCAGCAGACTAAGCACAGATACGCAGTATTTT TRBV10-3 few NA TRBJ2-3
CASTYSPGGTDMNTEAFF TGTGCCAGTACCTACTCTCCCGGCGGGACAGACATGAACACTGAAGCTTTCTTT TRBV19 few TRBD1 TRBJ1-1
CASSREVGTGRTGELFF TGTGCCAGCAGCCGAGAAGTAGGGACAGGGCGCACCGGGGAGCTGTTTTTT TRBV14 NA TRBD1 TRBJ2-2
CSAPTSGSLETQYF TGCAGTGCCCCGACTAGCGGGAGTCTCGAGACCCAGTACTTC TRBV20-1 many TRBD2 TRBJ2-5
CASSQVFLGWPHF TGCGCCAGCAGCCAAGTGTTTTTAGGTTGGCCCCACTTT TRBV4-1 few NA TRBJ1-6
CASSQRDRHLDAEAFF TGTGCCAGCAGCCAACGGGACAGACACCTTGACGCTGAAGCTTTCTTT TRBV7-9 many TRBD1 TRBJ1-1
CAWSVGGRETQYF TGTGCCTGGAGTGTAGGAGGGAGGGAGACCCAGTACTTC TRBV30 many NA TRBJ2-5
CASSAQGPSYNEQFF TGTGCCAGCAGCGCCCAGGGGCCTTCGTACAATGAGCAGTTCTTC TRBV2 many NA TRBJ2-1
CASSLDAGELFF TGCGCCAGCAGCTTGGATGCCGGGGAGCTGTTTTTT TRBV5-1 many NA TRBJ2-2
CASSLQGNTGELFF TGTGCCAGCAGCCTCCAAGGGAACACCGGGGAGCTGTTTTTT TRBV12-3/TRBV12-4 many NA TRBJ2-2
CAWRAPGQYSYEQYF TGTGCCTGGAGGGCCCCGGGACAGTACTCCTACGAGCAGTACTTC TRBV30 NA TRBD1 TRBJ2-7
CASSPHGGPPSGANVLTF TGTGCCAGCAGCCCCCACGGCGGGCCACCCTCTGGGGCCAACGTCCTGACTTTC TRBV27 few NA TRBJ2-6
CASSSPGQVLAGYTF TGTGCCAGCAGCTCACCGGGACAAGTGCTTGCTGGCTACACCTTC TRBV7-9 many NA TRBJ1-2
CASSPLAPSYEQYF TGTGCCAGTAGCCCCCTCGCACCCTCCTACGAGCAGTACTTC TRBV19 NA NA TRBJ2-7
CASSPGQVGSPLHF TGTGCCAGCAGCCCTGGACAGGTGGGATCACCCCTCCACTTT TRBV7-2 many TRBD1 TRBJ1-6
CSASRPGARDTQYF TGCAGTGCTAGTCGGCCGGGAGCTAGGGATACGCAGTATTTT TRBV20-1 NA NA TRBJ2-3
CASSTRRPTYNSPLHF TGTGCCAGCAGCACGCGTCGACCGACTTATAATTCACCCCTCCACTTT TRBV7-2 many NA TRBJ1-6
CASSPGTSGRGYEQYF TGTGCCAGCAGCCCGGGGACTAGCGGGAGGGGATACGAGCAGTACTTC TRBV11-2 many TRBD2 TRBJ2-7
CASSLMTSGRPYEQYF TGTGCCAGCAGTCTAATGACTAGCGGGAGGCCCTACGAGCAGTACTTC TRBV6-2/TRBV6-3 NA TRBD2 TRBJ2-7
CASRWRSSGLYEQYF TGTGCCAGCCGTTGGCGCTCTAGCGGGCTATACGAGCAGTACTTC TRBV6-1 many TRBD2 TRBJ2-7
CSVERGGTFTSTDTQYF TGCAGCGTTGAAAGGGGGGGGACCTTTACTTCCACAGATACGCAGTATTTT TRBV29-1 NA NA TRBJ2-3
CASSFIRVANTEAFF TGTGCCAGCAGTTTTATCAGGGTCGCGAACACTGAAGCTTTCTTT TRBV28 many NA TRBJ1-1
CASSWGAKNTEAFF TGTGCCAGCAGTTGGGGGGCGAAGAACACTGAAGCTTTCTTT TRBV28 many NA TRBJ1-1
CASSPVAYSYNEQFF TGTGCCAGCAGTCCCGTGGCGTACTCCTACAATGAGCAGTTCTTC TRBV27 many NA TRBJ2-1
CASSFSSGIYEQYF TGTGCCAGCAGCTTCTCTAGCGGGATCTACGAGCAGTACTTC TRBV5-6 many TRBD2 TRBJ2-7
CASKTSGSPKQYF TGTGCCAGCAAGACTAGCGGGAGTCCTAAGCAGTACTTC TRBV28 NA TRBD2 TRBJ2-7
CATTLRTSGAVGEQFF TGTGCCACCACACTCCGGACTAGCGGGGCAGTAGGTGAGCAGTTCTTC TRBV28 many TRBD2 TRBJ2-1
CSGGDRANYEQYF TGCAGCGGTGGGGACAGGGCGAACTACGAGCAGTACTTC TRBV29-1 many TRBD1 TRBJ2-7
CASRSTTTGNTIYF TGTGCCAGCAGGTCGACAACGACGGGAAACACCATATATTTT TRBV2 NA NA TRBJ1-3
CASSLNRVTSVRFYEQYF TGTGCCAGCAGCTTGAACAGGGTGACTAGCGTACGATTCTACGAGCAGTACTTC TRBV5-6 NA TRBD2 TRBJ2-7